The rows below give T cell receptor beta chains drawn from one sample of a study of PD-1 blockade in classical Hodgkin lymphoma. Data came from immunoSEQ multiplex PCR; TCRdb stores just in-frame clones and leaves some out. This sample has about 20,000 clones, with about 80% found just once. The sample was CD8+ T cells from blood, taken before the fourth cycle of nivolumab. All receptors derive from a human donor with classical Hodgkin lymphoma. CDR3s include the opening cysteine and the closing phenylalanine or tryptophan. The D gene is left open where the match is weak. The listing skips clone size in some rows; elsewhere it reads once, few, many or a size class.

CDR3 length,clone size,D gene,J gene,V gene,CDR3 DNA,CDR3 protein
14,-,TRBD2,TRBJ2-5,TRBV18,TGTGCCAGCTCAGAGACTAGCCTCCAAGAGACCCAGTACTTC,CASSETSLQETQYF
18,-,-,TRBJ2-6,TRBV25-1,TGTGCCAGCAGTGAGACGGACCCCGGAAGGTCGGGGGCCAACGTCCTGACTTTC,CASSETDPGRSGANVLTF
16,-,-,TRBJ1-5,TRBV4-2,TGTGCCAGCAGCCTGGGGGCGACGAATAGCAATCAGCCCCAGCATTTT,CASSLGATNSNQPQHF
14,-,TRBD1,TRBJ1-4,TRBV5-4,TGTGCCAGCAGCTTGGGGACAGGAGGGGAAAAACTGTTTTTT,CASSLGTGGEKLFF
8,few,-,TRBJ2-7,TRBV7-9,TGTGCCAGCAGCTCCCCTTACTTC,CASSSPYF
14,-,TRBD1,TRBJ1-2,TRBV7-2,TGTGCCAGCAGCTCCCGGGACAGGGTCCCTGGCTACACCTTC,CASSSRDRVPGYTF
16,once,-,TRBJ1-3,TRBV27,TGTGCCAGCAGTGTTCGCCCTGGGGGGTTCGGAAACACCATATATTTT,CASSVRPGGFGNTIYF
13,few,-,TRBJ2-7,TRBV4-2,TGTGCCAGCAGCCAAGTCAAGGGATGGGAGCAGTACTTC,CASSQVKGWEQYF
14,once,-,TRBJ2-7,TRBV19,TGTGCCAGTAGTACCCGCGGAGGGAGCTACGAGCAGTACTTC,CASSTRGGSYEQYF
15,-,-,TRBJ2-7,TRBV6-5,TGTGCCAGCAGTTACCGGCCGGACAGAGGGAACGAGCAGTACTTC,CASSYRPDRGNEQYF
17,-,-,TRBJ1-2,TRBV5-1,TGCGCCAGCAGCGCCGCCGTGGGGGGTTCGAAGGACTATGGCTACACCTTC,CASSAAVGGSKDYGYTF
16,-,TRBD1,TRBJ1-2,TRBV27,TGTGCCAGCAGTCCGGTGCGGACAGGAGGACTCTATGGCTACACCTTC,CASSPVRTGGLYGYTF
15,-,TRBD2,TRBJ2-7,TRBV6-6,TGTGCCAGCAGTTACTCTAGCGGGGGCTCATTAGAGCAGTACTTC,CASSYSSGGSLEQYF
15,-,TRBD1,TRBJ2-1,TRBV5-8,TGTGCCAGCAGACAGGCCGGGACAGGGATCGATGAGCAGTTCTTC,CASRQAGTGIDEQFF
16,-,TRBD1,TRBJ2-1,TRBV6-5,TGTGCCAGCAGTTACATCCCAGGGGGCGCCTACAATGAGCAGTTCTTC,CASSYIPGGAYNEQFF
13,-,TRBD1,TRBJ1-1,TRBV19,TGTGCCAGTACCCGGACAGGGTCCACTGAAGCTTTCTTT,CASTRTGSTEAFF
14,-,-,TRBJ2-5,TRBV6-5,TGTGCCAGCAGTTACGGTGGGGGACGGGAGACCCAGTACTTC,CASSYGGGRETQYF
12,-,-,TRBJ1-1,TRBV5-1,TGCGCCAGCAGCTCGACGGGCATTGAAGCTTTCTTT,CASSSTGIEAFF
12,-,-,TRBJ1-2,TRBV25-1,TGTGCCAGCTCCCTATTCGGGTATGGCTACACCTTC,CASSLFGYGYTF
15,-,TRBD1,TRBJ2-7,TRBV5-4,TGTGCCAGCAGCCCGGTGGTGCAGGGGGCCTACGAGCAGTACTTC,CASSPVVQGAYEQYF
16,once,-,TRBJ1-5,TRBV23-1,TGCGCCAGCATGCTTTTGGAGCCGCATAGCAATCAGCCCCAGCATTTT,CASMLLEPHSNQPQHF
13,-,-,TRBJ1-2,TRBV15,TGTGCCACCAGCAGAGATTACAGTTATGGCTACACCTTC,CATSRDYSYGYTF
12,-,-,TRBJ2-7,TRBV7-9,TGTGCCAGCAGCGCGGACGAGTACGAGCAGTACTTC,CASSADEYEQYF
13,-,-,TRBJ2-1,TRBV9,TGTGCCAGCAGCGGGGTCTCCTACAATGAGCAGTTCTTC,CASSGVSYNEQFF
11,-,-,TRBJ2-7,TRBV10-3,TGTGCCATCAGTATGGGCTACGAGCAGTACTTC,CAISMGYEQYF